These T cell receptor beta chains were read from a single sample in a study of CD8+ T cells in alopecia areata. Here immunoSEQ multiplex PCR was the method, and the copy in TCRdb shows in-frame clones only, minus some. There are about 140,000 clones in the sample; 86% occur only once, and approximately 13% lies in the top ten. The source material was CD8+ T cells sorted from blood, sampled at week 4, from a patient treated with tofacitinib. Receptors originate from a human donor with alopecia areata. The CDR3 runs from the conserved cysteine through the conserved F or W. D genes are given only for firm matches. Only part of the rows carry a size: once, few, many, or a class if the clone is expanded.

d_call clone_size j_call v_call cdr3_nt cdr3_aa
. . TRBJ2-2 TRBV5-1 TGCGCCAGCAGCTTGGGGGGAGACACAGCGAATACCGGGGAGCTGTTTTTT CASSLGGDTANTGELFF
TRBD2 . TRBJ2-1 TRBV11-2 TGTGCCATCCTTCGGGGACTAGGGGACAATGAGCAGTTCTTC CAILRGLGDNEQFF
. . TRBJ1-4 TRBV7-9 TGTGCCAGCAGCCCCGGGGTCCCCACTAATGAAAAACTGTTTTTT CASSPGVPTNEKLFF
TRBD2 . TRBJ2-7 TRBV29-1 TGCAGCGTTGAAGGGCTAGCGGGCGACTACGAGCAGTACTTC CSVEGLAGDYEQYF
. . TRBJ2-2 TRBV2 TGTGCCAGCAAAACGGGAACTAGGGAGCTGTTTTTT CASKTGTRELFF
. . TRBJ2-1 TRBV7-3 TGTGCCAGCAGCCCTCCAGGGTCGCCCTACAATGAGCAGTTCTTC CASSPPGSPYNEQFF
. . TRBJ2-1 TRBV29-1 TGCAGCGTTGAAACAGGGATGGTGGACAATGAGCAGTTCTTC CSVETGMVDNEQFF
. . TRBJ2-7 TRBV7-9 TGTGCCAGCAGCTCGGACACCCGCGCCTACGAGCAGTACTTC CASSSDTRAYEQYF
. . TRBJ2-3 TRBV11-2 TGTGCCAGCAGCCCGGACTTCACAGATACGCAGTATTTT CASSPDFTDTQYF
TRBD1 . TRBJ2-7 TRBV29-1 TGCAGCGTTGAAGATCCCGGACAGGGGGCATTGTCGCGCGAGCAGTACTTC CSVEDPGQGALSREQYF
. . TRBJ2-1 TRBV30 TGTGCCTGGAGTGTACTTCGGGATGAGCAGTTCTTC CAWSVLRDEQFF
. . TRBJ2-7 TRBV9 TGTGCCAGCAGCCCCCGGGACTCGACCTACGAGCAGTACTTC CASSPRDSTYEQYF
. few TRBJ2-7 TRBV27 TGTGCCAGCAGTTTTGGTGGCAGCTCCTACGAGCAGTACTTC CASSFGGSSYEQYF
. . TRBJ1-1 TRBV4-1 TGCGCCAGCAGCCAAAGACAGGAATCCCCGGCTGAAGCTTTCTTT CASSQRQESPAEAFF
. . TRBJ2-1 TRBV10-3 TGTGCCATCGGGTACGAGGGTCGGAATGAGCAGTTCTTC CAIGYEGRNEQFF
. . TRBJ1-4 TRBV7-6 TGTGCCAGCAGCTTAGGGACAGCAACTAATGAAAAACTGTTTTTT CASSLGTATNEKLFF
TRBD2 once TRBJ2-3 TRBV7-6 TGTGCCAGCAGCTTAGACCTTACGGGGGGGGATACGCAGTATTTT CASSLDLTGGDTQYF
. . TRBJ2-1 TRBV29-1 TGCAGCGTTGAAGGAGCGGAGATCTACAATGAGCAGTTCTTC CSVEGAEIYNEQFF
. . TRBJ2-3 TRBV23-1 TGCGCCAGCAGTCAATTGACGGAGCATACGCAGTATTTT CASSQLTEHTQYF
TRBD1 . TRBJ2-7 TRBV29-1 TGCAGCGTTGAGGTCAGGGGGCGATACGAGCAGTACTTC CSVEVRGRYEQYF
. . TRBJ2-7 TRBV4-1 TGCGCCAGCAGCCAAGCTTTTGTGTTGGGCCACGAGCAGTACTTC CASSQAFVLGHEQYF
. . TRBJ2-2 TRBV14 TGTGCCAGCTCTCAAAGAGTCGGGGAGCTGTTTTTT CASSQRVGELFF
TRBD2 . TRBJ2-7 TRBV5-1 TGCGCCAGCAGCCGCGGGACTAGCGGTCCGCGCGAGCAGTACTTC CASSRGTSGPREQYF
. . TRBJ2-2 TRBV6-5 TGTGCCAGCAGTTACGGCGCGGGTGTTGCCGGGGAGCTGTTTTTT CASSYGAGVAGELFF
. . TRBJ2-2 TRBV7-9 TGTGCCAGCAGCCCCTCCATGGGATCCACCGGGGAGCTGTTTTTT CASSPSMGSTGELFF
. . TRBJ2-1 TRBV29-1 TGCAGCGCTCTAAAAATGGGACACCAAGACTACAATGAGCAGTTCTTC CSALKMGHQDYNEQFF